This TCR beta chain was documented in a study of response to subunit inactivated influenza vaccine. One entry per CDR3 protein, called by TCRdb with MiXCR from the RT-PCR reads. Counted here are around 710,000 distinct CDR3 sequences, approximately 14% occurring once; the ten biggest clones make up approximately 7%. This CDR3 is built from 10 residues. CDR1 and CDR2 from the germline V gene are DFQATT and SNEGSKA (reference sequence). The ends were cut back, 4 bases at V and 6 bases at J, with 7 bases in the middle. A few counts support this clonotype. Its antigen is not known. General observations from the study: The authors put forward the suggestion that each seasonal influenza vaccination may bring in only a limited number of new T cells.

The chain joins TRBV20-1 to TRBJ2-7; D gene unclear. Sequencing used PBMCs from blood, obtained 14 to 15 days before vaccination. The source is a man aged 50 or older who received an inactivated influenza vaccine. This CDR3 reads CSAIKVEQYF. The CDR3 DNA follows: TGCAGTGCTATAAAGGTCGAGCAGTACTTC.